This T cell receptor beta chain stems from a study of cytomegalovirus exposure and HLA in healthy donors. Findings and limits, study-wide: Some public TCRs appeared in many individuals, while most sequences were rare. A later analysis linked a missense variant in DCLRE1C to the trimming of TCR beta V and J genes. It was 164 TCR beta chains that were listed as cytomegalovirus-associated.

A word on this clone: The antigen is unknown.

Looked up from germline, CDR1 is SGHVS and CDR2 is FQNEAQ. CDR3 size: 13 residues. V dropped 5 bases and J dropped 4 bases, with 12 bases sitting between them. PCR amplification relied on 60 Vbeta primers (plus 13 Jbeta primers). Sequencing used immunoSEQ multiplex PCR; TCRdb keeps in-frame clones, though not all of them. The sample carries about 140,000 clones, around 83% recorded once. Material for sequencing was PBMCs. This TCR came from a male donor in good health and CMV-seropositive. The gene calls are TRBV7-8 and TRBJ2-7; the D gene is possibly TRBD2 (5 bases). This chain's CDR3 is CASSLRTDYEQYF. The CDR3 nucleotides read TGTGCCAGCAGCCTCCGGACTGATTACGAGCAGTACTTC.